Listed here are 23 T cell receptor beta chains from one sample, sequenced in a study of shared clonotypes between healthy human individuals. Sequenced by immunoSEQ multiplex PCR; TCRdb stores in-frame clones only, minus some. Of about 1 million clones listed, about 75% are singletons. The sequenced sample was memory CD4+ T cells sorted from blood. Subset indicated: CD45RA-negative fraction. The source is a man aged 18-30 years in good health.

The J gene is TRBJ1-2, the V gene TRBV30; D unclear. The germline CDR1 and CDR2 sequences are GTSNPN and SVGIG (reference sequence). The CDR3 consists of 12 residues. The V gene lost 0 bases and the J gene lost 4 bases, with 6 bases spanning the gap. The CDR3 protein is CAWSVRTYGYTF. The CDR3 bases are TGTGCCTGGAGTGTACGTACCTATGGCTACACCTTC. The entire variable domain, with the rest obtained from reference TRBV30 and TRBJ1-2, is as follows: SQTIHQWPATLVQPVGSPLSLECTVEGTSNPNLYWYRQAAGRGLQLLFYSVGIGQISSEVPQNLSASRPQDRQFILSSKKLLLSDSGFYLCAWSVRTYGYTFGSGTRLTVV.

This CDR3 is CASTYSGNNEKLFF. CDR3 nucleotide sequence: TGTGCCAGCACCTACTCGGGAAATAATGAAAAACTGTTTTTT. The chain carries TRBV2 and TRBJ1-4; D unclear. The V gene's germline CDR1 is SNHLY and CDR2 FYNNEI. CDR3 length: 14 amino acids. Trimming pared 7 bases from V and 4 bases from J, leaving 13 bases between.

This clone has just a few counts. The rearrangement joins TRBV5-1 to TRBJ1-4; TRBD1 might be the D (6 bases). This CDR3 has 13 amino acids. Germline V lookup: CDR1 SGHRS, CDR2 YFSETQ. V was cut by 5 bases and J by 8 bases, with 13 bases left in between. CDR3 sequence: CASSIRGGEKLFF. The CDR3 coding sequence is TGCGCCAGCAGTATCAGGGGAGGGGAAAAACTGTTTTTT.

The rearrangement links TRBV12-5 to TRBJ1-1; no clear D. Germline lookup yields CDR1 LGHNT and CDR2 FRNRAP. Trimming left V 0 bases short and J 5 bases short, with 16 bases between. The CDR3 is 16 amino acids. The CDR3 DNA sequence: TGTGCTAGTGGTTTGGTACTGGGCCACCTCGGGACTGAAGCTTTCTTT. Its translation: CASGLVLGHLGTEAFF.

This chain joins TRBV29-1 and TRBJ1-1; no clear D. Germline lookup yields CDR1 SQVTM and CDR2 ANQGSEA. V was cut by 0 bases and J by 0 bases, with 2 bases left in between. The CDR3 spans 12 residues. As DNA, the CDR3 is TGCAGCGTTGAAGAGTTGAACACTGAAGCTTTCTTT. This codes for CSVEELNTEAFF.

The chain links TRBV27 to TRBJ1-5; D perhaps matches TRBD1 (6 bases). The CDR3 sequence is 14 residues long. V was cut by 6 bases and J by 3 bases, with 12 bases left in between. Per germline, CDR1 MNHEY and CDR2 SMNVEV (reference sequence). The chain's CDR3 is CASRSGQYNQPQHF. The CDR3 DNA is TGTGCCAGCAGATCCGGACAGTACAATCAGCCCCAGCATTTT.

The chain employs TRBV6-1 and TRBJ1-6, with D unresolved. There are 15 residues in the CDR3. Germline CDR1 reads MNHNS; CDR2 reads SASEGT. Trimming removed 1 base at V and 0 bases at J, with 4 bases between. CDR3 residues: CASSEDFSYNSPLHF. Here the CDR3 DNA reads TGTGCCAGCAGTGAAGACTTCTCCTATAATTCACCCCTCCACTTT.

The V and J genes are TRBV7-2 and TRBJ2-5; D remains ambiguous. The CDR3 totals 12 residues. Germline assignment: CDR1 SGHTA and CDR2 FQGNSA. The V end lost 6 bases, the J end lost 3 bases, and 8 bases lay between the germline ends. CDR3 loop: CASRKGKETQYF. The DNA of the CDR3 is TGTGCCAGCAGGAAGGGTAAAGAGACCCAGTACTTC.

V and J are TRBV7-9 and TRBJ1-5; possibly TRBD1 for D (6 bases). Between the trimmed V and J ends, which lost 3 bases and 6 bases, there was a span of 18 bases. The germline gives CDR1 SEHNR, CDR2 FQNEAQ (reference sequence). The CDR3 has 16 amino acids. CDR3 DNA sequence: TGTGCCAGCAGCTTGGGTACGGGGGGCGACGGTCAGCCCCAGCATTTT. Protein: CASSLGTGGDGQPQHF.

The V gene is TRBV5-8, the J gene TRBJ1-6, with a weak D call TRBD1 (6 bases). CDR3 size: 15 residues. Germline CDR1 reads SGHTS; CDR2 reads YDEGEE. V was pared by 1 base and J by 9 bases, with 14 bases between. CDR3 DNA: TGTGCCAGCAGCTTGTACGCCGGGGGCGCTTCACCCCTCCACTTT. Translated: CASSLYAGGASPLHF. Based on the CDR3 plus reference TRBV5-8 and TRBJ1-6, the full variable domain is EAGVTQSPTHLIKTRGQQATLRCSPISGHTSVYWYQQALGLGLQFLLWYDEGEERNRGNFPPRFSGRQFPNYSSELNVNALELEDSALYLCASSLYAGGASPLHFGNGTRLTVT.

Here the CDR3 reads CAWSPARGPITSGNTIYF. CDR3 nucleotides: TGTGCCTGGAGTCCTGCGCGGGGTCCTATTACCTCTGGAAACACCATATATTTT. V and J are TRBV30 and TRBJ1-3, with D uncertain. The length of the CDR3 is 18 residues. V lost 2 bases, J lost 0 bases, and 20 bases lay in between. CDR1 GTSNPN and CDR2 SVGIG come from the germline V gene (reference sequence).

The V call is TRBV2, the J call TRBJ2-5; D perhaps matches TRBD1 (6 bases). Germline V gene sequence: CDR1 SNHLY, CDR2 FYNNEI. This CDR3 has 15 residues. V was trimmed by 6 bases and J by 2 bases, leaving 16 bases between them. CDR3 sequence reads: CASRKTGSPQETQYF. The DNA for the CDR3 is TGTGCCAGCAGGAAAACAGGGAGTCCACAAGAGACCCAGTACTTC.

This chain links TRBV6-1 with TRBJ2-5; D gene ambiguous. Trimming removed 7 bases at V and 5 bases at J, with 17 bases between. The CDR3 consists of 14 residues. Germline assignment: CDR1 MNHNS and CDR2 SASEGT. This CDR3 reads CASNERAVGETQYF. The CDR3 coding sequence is TGTGCCAGCAACGAACGGGCAGTAGGTGAGACCCAGTACTTC.

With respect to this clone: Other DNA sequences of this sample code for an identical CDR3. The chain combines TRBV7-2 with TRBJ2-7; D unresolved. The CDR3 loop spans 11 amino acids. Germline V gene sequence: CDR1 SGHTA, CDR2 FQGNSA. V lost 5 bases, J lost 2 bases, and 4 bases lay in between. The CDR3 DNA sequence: TGTGCCAGCAGCGCCGCCTACGAGCAGTACTTC. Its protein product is CASSAAYEQYF.

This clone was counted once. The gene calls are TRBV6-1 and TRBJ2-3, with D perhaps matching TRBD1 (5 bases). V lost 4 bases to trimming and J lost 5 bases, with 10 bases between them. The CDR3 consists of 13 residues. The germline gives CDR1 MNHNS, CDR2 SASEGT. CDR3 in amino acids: CASSGGPGDTQYF. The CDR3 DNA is TGTGCCAGCAGTGGGGGCCCCGGAGATACGCAGTATTTT.

Here the CDR3 reads CASRVAGGGYNEQFF. CDR3 DNA: TGTGCCAGCAGGGTAGCGGGAGGCGGCTACAATGAGCAGTTCTTC. The chain recombines TRBV6-1 with TRBJ2-1; 10 nucleotides align to TRBD2. From germline, CDR1 is MNHNS and CDR2 SASEGT. With 6 bases clipped from V and 3 bases from J, the junction kept 5 bases outside the gene matches. CDR3 length: 15 residues.

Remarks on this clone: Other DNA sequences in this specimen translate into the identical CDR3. The CDR3 sequence: CASSPGGSTDTQYF. In DNA, the CDR3 is TGCGCCAGCAGTCCGGGGGGGTCAACAGATACGCAGTATTTT. The J gene is TRBJ2-3, the V gene TRBV5-1; TRBD2 agrees at 8 bases. Germline assignment: CDR1 SGHRS and CDR2 YFSETQ. The length of the CDR3 is 14 residues. The trim removed 5 bases at V and 3 bases at J, leaving 5 bases unmatched.

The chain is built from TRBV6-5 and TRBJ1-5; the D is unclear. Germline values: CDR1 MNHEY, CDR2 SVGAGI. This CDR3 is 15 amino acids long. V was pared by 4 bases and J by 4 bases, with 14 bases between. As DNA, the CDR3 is TGTGCCAGCAGTTGGGATAGGGCCGGTAATCAGCCCCAGCATTTT. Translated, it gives CASSWDRAGNQPQHF.

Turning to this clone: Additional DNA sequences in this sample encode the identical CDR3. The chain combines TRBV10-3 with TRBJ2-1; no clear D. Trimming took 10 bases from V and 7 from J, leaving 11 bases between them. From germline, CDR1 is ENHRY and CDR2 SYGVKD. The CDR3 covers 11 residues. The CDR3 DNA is TGTGCCACCTCTCGGGCAAATGAGCAGTTCTTC. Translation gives CATSRANEQFF.

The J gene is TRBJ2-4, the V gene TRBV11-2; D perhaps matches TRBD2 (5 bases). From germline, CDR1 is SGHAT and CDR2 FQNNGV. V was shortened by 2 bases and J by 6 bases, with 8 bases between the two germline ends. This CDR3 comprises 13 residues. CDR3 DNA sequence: TGTGCCAGCAGCTTACCGGGAAGAAACATTCAGTACTTC. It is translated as CASSLPGRNIQYF. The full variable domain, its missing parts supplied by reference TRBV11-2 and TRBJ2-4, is EAGVAQSPRYKIIEKRQSVAFWCNPISGHATLYWYQQILGQGPKLLIQFQNNGVVDDSQLPKDRFSAERLKGVDSTLKIQPAKLEDSAVYLCASSLPGRNIQYFGAGTRLSVL.

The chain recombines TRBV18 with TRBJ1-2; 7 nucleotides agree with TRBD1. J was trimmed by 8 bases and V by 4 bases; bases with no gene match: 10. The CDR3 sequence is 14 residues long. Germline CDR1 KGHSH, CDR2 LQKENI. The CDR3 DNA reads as TGTGCCAGCTCACAAAACCCGGGACAGATCGGCTACACCTTC. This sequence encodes CASSQNPGQIGYTF.

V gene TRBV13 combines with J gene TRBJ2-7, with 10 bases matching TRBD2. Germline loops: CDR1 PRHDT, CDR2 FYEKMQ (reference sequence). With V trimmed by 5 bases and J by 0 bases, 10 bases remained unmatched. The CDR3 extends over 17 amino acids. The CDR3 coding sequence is TGTGCCAGCAGCCCGTCCCGTTGGACTAGCGGCTCCTACGAGCAGTACTTC. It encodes CASSPSRWTSGSYEQYF.

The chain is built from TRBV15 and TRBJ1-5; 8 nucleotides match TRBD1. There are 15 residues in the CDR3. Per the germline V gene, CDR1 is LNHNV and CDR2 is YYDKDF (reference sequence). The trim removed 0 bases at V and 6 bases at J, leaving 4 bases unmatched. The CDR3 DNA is TGTGCCACCAGCAGAGACGGACAGGGAGCTCAGCCCCAGCATTTT. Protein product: CATSRDGQGAQPQHF.